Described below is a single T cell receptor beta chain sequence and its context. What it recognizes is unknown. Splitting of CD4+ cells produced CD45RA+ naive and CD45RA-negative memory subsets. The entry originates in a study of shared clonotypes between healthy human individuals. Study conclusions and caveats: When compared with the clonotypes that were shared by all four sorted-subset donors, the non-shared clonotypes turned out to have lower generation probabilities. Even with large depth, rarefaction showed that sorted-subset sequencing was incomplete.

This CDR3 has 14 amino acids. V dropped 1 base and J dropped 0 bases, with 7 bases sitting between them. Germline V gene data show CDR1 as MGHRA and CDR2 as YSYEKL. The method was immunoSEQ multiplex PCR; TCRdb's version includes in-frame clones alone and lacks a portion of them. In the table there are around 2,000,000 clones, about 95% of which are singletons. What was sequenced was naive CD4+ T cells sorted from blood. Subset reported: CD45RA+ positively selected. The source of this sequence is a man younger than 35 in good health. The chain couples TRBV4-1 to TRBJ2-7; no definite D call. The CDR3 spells CASSQVGSSYEQYF. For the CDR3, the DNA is TGCGCCAGCAGCCAAGTAGGTAGCTCCTACGAGCAGTACTTC.